The 7 T cell receptor beta chains given below trace back to one sample, sequenced in a study of T cell responses to AZD1222 COVID-19 vaccine. Repertoires were generated with immunoSEQ multiplex PCR, while TCRdb's copy carries only in-frame clones and drops some. The sample carries about 42,000 clones, approximately 88% recorded once. The source was peripheral blood, collected 28 days after the second AZD1222 dose. The receptors were gathered from an adult who received the AZD1222 COVID-19 vaccine.

The chain employs TRBV5-1 and TRBJ2-2; D possibly matches TRBD1 or TRBD2 (5 bases each). V lost 6 bases and J 5 bases, leaving 14 bases between the germline ends. This CDR3 spans 14 amino acids. Germline values: CDR1 SGHRS, CDR2 YFSETQ. This CDR3 is CASNRQGETGELFF. In nucleotides, the CDR3 is TGCGCCAGCAATCGGCAGGGAGAAACCGGGGAGCTGTTTTTT.

The V gene is TRBV14, the J gene TRBJ2-5; D gene ambiguous. Trimming removed 4 bases from V and 2 bases from J, with 23 bases in between. Germline V CDR1 and CDR2: SGHDN, FVKESK. The CDR3 runs to 18 residues. The CDR3 sequence is CASSPSIWARVRQETQYF. For the CDR3, the DNA is TGTGCCAGCAGCCCCTCTATATGGGCTAGGGTCCGACAAGAGACCCAGTACTTC.

This chain joins TRBV2 and TRBJ2-2, with 9 bases fitting TRBD1. The CDR3 is 14 amino acids. Germline V gene lookup returns CDR1 SNHLY and CDR2 FYNNEI. Germline trimming cut 4 bases from V and 4 bases from J; bases unmatched to any gene: 1. CDR3 residues: CASSGTGATGELFF. CDR3 in DNA: TGTGCCAGCAGTGGGACAGGGGCCACCGGGGAGCTGTTTTTT.

The V call is TRBV12-3 or TRBV12-4, the J call TRBJ2-7, with 8 bases lining up with TRBD1. The CDR3 contains 13 residues. The V segment lost 6 bases and the J segment 4 bases; nucleotides outside the gene matches: 5. The CDR3 DNA reads as TGTGCCAGCAGACCGGGACAGGAGTACGAGCAGTACTTC. Translated: CASRPGQEYEQYF.

V is TRBV5-1 and J is TRBJ1-1; D not certain. Germline CDR1 is SGHRS and CDR2 is YFSETQ. There are 14 residues in the CDR3. Trimming pared 3 bases from V and 1 base from J, leaving 10 bases between. The CDR3 DNA sequence: TGCGCCAGCAGCTCCCTGGGAGGGAACACTGAAGCTTTCTTT. Translating it yields CASSSLGGNTEAFF.

V gene TRBV2 combines with J gene TRBJ2-7; TRBD1 might be the D (6 bases). V lost 4 bases and J lost 4, with 14 bases in between. CDR3 length equals 14 residues. Germline V lookup: CDR1 SNHLY, CDR2 FYNNEI. In DNA, the CDR3 is TGTGCCAGCAGTGGCCCCCGCCAGGGGTACGAGCAGTACTTC. This sequence encodes CASSGPRQGYEQYF.

This clone was found a few times. DNA for the CDR3: TGTGCCAGCAGTTACTCGAAGGCCACGAACACTGAAGCTTTCTTT. Translated, it gives CASSYSKATNTEAFF. The rearrangement joins TRBV6-2 or TRBV6-3 to TRBJ1-1; D gene uncertain. Per the germline V gene, CDR1 is MNHEY and CDR2 is SVGEGT. CDR3 size: 15 residues. Trimming removed 0 bases at V and 1 base at J, with 9 bases between.